The sequence of this T cell receptor beta chain was determined in a study of identical twins. Study findings and constraints: A lower insertion count was a feature of abundant cord blood beta clonotypes, with no such feature in memory repertoires. Sequences that were out-of-frame, alpha and twin-shared displayed an excess of low generation probability.

Germline V gene data show CDR1 as SGHRS and CDR2 as YFSETQ. V gave up 3 bases and J gave up 0 bases, with 7 bases separating them. This CDR3 is built from 14 residues. This clonotype was detected ten times or more. Its specificity is unknown. TCRdb re-derived calls from the 5' RACE reads in MiXCR, one entry per CDR3 protein. The repertoire holds roughly 540,000 distinct CDR3 sequences, with under 25% as singletons. This same sample was also taken into another study, of T cells expressing NK-cell markers. According to that study: Researchers got TCR beta repertoires out of sorted CD3+CD56+NKG2C+, CD3+CD56+NKG2C- and CD3+CD56-NKG2C+ T cells. There were seven HCMV-seropositive donors and one seronegative donor among the eight sequenced.

The sample consisted of CD4+ T cells sorted from blood. The chain uses TRBV5-1 and TRBJ2-4; D not resolved. The TCR originated in a woman in her late teens or twenties in good health. CDR3 protein: CASSSTKAKNIQYF. Here the CDR3 DNA reads TGCGCCAGCAGCTCGACAAAAGCCAAAAACATTCAGTACTTC.